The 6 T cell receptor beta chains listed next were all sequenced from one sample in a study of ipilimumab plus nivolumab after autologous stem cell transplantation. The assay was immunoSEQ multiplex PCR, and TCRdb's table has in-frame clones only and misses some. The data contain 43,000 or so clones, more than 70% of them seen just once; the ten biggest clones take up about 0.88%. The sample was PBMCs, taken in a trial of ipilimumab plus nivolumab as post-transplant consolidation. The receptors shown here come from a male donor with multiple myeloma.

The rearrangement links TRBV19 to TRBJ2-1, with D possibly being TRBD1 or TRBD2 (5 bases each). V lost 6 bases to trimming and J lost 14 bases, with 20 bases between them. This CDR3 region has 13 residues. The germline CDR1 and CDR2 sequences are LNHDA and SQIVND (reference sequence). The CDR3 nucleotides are TGTGCCAGTAGGAGAATAGGTGGGGACGGTGAGTTCTTC. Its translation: CASRRIGGDGEFF.

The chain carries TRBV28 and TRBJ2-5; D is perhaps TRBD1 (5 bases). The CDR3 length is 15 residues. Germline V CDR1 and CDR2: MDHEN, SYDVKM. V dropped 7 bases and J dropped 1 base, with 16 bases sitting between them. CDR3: CASNGQGGGQETQYF. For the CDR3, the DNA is TGTGCCAGCAACGGGCAGGGTGGTGGCCAAGAGACCCAGTACTTC.

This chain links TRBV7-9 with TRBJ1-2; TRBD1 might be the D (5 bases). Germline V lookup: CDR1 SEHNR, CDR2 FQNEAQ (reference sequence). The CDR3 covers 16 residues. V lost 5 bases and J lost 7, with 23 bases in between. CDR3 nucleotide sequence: TGTGCCAGCAGCGTTCAAATGAAACAGAAAAGGGGTGGCTACACCTTC. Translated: CASSVQMKQKRGGYTF.

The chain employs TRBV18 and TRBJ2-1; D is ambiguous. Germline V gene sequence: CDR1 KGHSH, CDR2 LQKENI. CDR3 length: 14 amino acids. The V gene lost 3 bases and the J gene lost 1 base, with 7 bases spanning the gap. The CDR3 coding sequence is TGTGCCAGCTCACCGGTCAATTCCTACAATGAGCAGTTCTTC. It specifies CASSPVNSYNEQFF.

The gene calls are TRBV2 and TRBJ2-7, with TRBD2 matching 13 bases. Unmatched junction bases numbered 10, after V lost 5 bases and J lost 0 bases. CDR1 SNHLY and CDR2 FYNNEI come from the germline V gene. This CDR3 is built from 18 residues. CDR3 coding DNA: TGTGCCAGCAGTTGGACAGGGACTAGCGGGATGAACTCCTACGAGCAGTACTTC. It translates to CASSWTGTSGMNSYEQYF.

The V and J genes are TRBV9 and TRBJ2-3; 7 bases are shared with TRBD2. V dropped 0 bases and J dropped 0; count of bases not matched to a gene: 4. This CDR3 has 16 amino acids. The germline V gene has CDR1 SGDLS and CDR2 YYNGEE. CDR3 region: CASSVGGRASTDTQYF. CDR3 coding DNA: TGTGCCAGCAGCGTAGGAGGGAGGGCTAGCACAGATACGCAGTATTTT.